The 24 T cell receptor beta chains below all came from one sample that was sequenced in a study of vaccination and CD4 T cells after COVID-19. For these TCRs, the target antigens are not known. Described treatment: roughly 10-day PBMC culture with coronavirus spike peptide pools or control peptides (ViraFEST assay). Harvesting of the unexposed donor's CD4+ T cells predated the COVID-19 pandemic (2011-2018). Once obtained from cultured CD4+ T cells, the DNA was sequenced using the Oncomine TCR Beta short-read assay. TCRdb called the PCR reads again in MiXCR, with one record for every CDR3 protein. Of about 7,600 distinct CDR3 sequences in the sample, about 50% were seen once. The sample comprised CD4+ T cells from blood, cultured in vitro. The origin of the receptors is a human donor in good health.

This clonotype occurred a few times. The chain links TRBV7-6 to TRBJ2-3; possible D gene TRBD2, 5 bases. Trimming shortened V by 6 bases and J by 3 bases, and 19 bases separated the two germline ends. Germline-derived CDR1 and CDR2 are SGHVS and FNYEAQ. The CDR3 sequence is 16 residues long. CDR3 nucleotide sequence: TGTGCCAGCAGACTAGGTTCGGGGTTTGGTACAGATACGCAGTATTTT. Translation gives CASRLGSGFGTDTQYF.

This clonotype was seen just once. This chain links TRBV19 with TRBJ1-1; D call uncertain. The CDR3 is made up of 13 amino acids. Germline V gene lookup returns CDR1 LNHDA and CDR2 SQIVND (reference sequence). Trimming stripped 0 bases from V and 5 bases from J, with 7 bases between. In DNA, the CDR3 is TGTGCCAGTAGTATAGATTTTCGAACTGAAGCTTTCTTT. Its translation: CASSIDFRTEAFF.

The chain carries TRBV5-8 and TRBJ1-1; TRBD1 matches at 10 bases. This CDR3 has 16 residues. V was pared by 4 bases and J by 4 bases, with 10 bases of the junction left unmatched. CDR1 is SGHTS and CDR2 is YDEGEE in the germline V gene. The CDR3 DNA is TGTGCCAGCAGCCCGGGACAGGGGAGGTTCGTCACTGAAGCTTTCTTT. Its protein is CASSPGQGRFVTEAFF.

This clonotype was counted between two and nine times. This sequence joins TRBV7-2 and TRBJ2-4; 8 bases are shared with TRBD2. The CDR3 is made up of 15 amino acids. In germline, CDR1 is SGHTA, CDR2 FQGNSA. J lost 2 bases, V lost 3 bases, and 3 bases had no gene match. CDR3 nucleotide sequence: TGTGCCAGCAGCTTGATAGCGGGGTCCAAAAACATTCAGTACTTC. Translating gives CASSLIAGSKNIQYF. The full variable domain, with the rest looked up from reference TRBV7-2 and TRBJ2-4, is GAGVSQSPSNKVTEKGKDVELRCDPISGHTALYWYRQSLGQGLEFLIYFQGNSAPDKSGLPSDRFSAERTGGSVSTLTIQRTQQEDSAVYLCASSLIAGSKNIQYFGAGTRLSVL.

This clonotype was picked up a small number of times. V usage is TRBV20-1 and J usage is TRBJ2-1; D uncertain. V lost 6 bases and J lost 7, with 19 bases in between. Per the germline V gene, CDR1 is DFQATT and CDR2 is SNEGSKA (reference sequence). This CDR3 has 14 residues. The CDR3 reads CSAHAPNPLNEQFF. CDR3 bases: TGCAGTGCCCATGCGCCTAACCCACTGAATGAGCAGTTCTTC.

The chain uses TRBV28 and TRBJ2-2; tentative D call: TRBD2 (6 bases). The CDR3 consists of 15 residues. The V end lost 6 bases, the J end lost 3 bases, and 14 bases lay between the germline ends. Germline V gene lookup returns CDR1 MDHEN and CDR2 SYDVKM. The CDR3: CASSKTRDYTGELFF. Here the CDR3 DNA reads TGTGCCAGCAGCAAAACCCGGGACTACACCGGGGAGCTGTTTTTT.

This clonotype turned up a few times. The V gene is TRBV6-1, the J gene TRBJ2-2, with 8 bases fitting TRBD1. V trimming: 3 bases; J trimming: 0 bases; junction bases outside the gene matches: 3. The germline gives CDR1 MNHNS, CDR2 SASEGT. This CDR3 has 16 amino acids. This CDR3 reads CASSDGQGSNTGELFF. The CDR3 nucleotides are TGTGCCAGCAGTGACGGACAGGGCTCGAACACCGGGGAGCTGTTTTTT.

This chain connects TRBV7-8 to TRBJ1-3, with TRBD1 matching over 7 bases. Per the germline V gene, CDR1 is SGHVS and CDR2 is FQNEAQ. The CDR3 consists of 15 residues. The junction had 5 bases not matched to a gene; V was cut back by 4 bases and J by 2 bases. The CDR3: CASSSTGFTGNTIYF. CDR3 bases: TGTGCCAGCAGCTCGACAGGGTTCACTGGAAACACCATATATTTT.

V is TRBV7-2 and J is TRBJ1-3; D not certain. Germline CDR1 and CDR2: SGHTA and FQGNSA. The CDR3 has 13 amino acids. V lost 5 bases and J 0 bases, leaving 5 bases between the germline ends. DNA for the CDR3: TGTGCCAGCAGCCGGAGCTCTGGAAACACCATATATTTT. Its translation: CASSRSSGNTIYF.

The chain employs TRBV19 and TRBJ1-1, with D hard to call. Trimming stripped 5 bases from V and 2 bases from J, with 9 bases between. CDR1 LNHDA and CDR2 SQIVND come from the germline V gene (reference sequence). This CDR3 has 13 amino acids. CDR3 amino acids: CASSRLGNTEAFF. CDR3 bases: TGTGCCAGTAGTCGTTTAGGTAACACTGAAGCTTTCTTT.

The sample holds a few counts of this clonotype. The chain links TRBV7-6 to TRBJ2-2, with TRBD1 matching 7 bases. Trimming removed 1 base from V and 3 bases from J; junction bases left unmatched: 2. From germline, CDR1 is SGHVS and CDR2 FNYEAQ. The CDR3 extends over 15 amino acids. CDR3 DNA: TGTGCCAGCAGCTTAGGGACAGGTTACACCGGGGAGCTGTTTTTT. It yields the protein CASSLGTGYTGELFF. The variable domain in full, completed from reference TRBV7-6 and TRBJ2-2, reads GAGVSQSPRYKVTKRGQDVALRCDPISGHVSLYWYRQALGQGPEFLTYFNYEAQQDKSGLPNDRFSAERPEGSISTLTIQRTEQRDSAMYRCASSLGTGYTGELFFGEGSRLTVL.

This chain's CDR3 is CASSSRAGYSGNTIYF. The CDR3 bases are TGTGCCAGCAGCTCGAGGGCAGGATACTCTGGAAACACCATATATTTT. V and J are TRBV5-6 and TRBJ1-3; D gene unclear. V was trimmed by 3 bases and J by 0 bases, leaving 13 bases between them. Germline values: CDR1 SGHDT, CDR2 YYEEEE. The CDR3 extends over 16 amino acids.

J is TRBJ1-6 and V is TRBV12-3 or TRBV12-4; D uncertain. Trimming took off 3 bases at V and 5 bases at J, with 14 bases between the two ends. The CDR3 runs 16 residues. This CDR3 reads CASSFRRVENNSPLHF. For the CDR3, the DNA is TGTGCCAGCAGTTTTAGAAGGGTAGAGAATAATTCACCCCTCCACTTT.

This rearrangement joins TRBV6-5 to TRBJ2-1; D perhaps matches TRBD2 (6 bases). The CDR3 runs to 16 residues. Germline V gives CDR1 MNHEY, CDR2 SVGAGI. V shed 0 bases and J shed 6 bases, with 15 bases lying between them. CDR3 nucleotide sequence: TGTGCCAGCAGTTACTCGAAGGGTTCGGGGGTCAATGAGCAGTTCTTC. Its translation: CASSYSKGSGVNEQFF.

In DNA form, the CDR3 reads TGTGCCAGCAGCCCCGGCTTTAACTATGGCTACACCTTC. Its translation: CASSPGFNYGYTF. The chain employs TRBV5-6 and TRBJ1-2; D is uncertain. The V end was cut by 4 bases, the J end by 1 base, with 8 bases between. There are 13 residues in the CDR3. The germline gives CDR1 SGHDT, CDR2 YYEEEE.

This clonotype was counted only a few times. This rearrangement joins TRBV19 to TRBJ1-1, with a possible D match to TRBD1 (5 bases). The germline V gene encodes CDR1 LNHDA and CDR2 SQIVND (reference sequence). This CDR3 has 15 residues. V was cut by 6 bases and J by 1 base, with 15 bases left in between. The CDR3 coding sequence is TGTGCCAGTAGCCGAGGGGCAAACCGGAACACTGAAGCTTTCTTT. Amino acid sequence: CASSRGANRNTEAFF.

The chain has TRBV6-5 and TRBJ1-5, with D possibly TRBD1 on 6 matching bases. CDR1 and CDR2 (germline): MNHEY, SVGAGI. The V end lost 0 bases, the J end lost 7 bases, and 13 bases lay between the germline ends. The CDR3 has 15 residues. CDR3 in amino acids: CASSYSQSGEQPQHF. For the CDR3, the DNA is TGTGCCAGCAGTTACTCCCAATCAGGGGAACAGCCCCAGCATTTT.

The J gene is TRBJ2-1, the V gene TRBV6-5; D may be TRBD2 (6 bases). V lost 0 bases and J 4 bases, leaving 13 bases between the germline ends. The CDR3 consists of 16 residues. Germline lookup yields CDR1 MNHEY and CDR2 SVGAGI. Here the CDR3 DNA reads TGTGCCAGCAGTTACTCGTTAGCGGACCTTTACAATGAGCAGTTCTTC. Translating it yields CASSYSLADLYNEQFF.

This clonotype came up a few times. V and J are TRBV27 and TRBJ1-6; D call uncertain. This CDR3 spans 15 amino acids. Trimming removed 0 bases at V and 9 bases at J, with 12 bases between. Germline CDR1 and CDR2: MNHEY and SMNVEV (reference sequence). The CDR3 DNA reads TGTGCCAGCAGTTTATCCTGGGCAACGGTTTCACCCCTCCACTTT. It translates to CASSLSWATVSPLHF.

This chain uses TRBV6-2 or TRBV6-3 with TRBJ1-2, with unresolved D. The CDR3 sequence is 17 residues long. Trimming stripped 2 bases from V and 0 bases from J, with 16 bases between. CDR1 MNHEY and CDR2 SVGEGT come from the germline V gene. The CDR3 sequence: CASSYRLWGLTNYGYTF. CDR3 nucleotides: TGTGCCAGCAGTTACCGACTCTGGGGTCTAACTAACTATGGCTACACCTTC.

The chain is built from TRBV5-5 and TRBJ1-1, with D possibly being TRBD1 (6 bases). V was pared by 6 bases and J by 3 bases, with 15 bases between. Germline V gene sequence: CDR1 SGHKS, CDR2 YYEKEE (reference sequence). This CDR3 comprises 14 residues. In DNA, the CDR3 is TGTGCCAGCACCCAGACGGACAGTTACACTGAAGCTTTCTTT. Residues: CASTQTDSYTEAFF.

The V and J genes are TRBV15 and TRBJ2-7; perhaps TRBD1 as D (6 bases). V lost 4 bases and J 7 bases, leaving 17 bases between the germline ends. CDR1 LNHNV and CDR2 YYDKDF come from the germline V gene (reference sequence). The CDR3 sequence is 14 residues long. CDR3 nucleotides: TGTGCCACCAGCACCGGATTGGACAGCGCGGAGCAGTACTTC. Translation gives CATSTGLDSAEQYF.

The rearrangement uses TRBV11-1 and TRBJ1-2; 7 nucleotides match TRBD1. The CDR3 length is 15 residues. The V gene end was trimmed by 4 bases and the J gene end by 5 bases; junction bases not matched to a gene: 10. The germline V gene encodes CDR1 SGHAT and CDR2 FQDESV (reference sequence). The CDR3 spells CASSSRQGAAYGYTF. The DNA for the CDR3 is TGTGCCAGCAGCTCGCGACAGGGCGCCGCGTATGGCTACACCTTC. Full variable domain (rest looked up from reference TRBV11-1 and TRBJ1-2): EAEVAQSPRYKITEKSQAVAFWCDPISGHATLYWYRQILGQGPELLVQFQDESVVDDSQLPKDRFSAERLKGVDSTLKIQPAELGDSAMYLCASSSRQGAAYGYTFGSGTRLTVV.

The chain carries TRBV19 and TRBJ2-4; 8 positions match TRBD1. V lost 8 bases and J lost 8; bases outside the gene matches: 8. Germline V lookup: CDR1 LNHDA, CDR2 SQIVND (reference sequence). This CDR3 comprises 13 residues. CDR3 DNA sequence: TGTGCCAGTGGGAGGACAGGGTGGGACATTCAGTACTTC. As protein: CASGRTGWDIQYF.